This T cell receptor (beta chain) is drawn from a study of blood T cell repertoires in COVID-19. From germline, CDR1 is SGHAT and CDR2 FQNNGV. J gave up 4 bases and V 5 bases, and 8 bases lay outside the gene matches. The CDR3 is 15 residues long. Sequencing used immunoSEQ multiplex PCR; TCRdb keeps in-frame clones, though not all of them. The table records about 98,000 clones, around nine tenths of them present only once. Sequencing was carried out using peripheral blood. This clonotype was sampled from a man over 45 with acute or convalescent COVID-19. V is TRBV11-2 and J is TRBJ2-3, with 8 bases matching TRBD1. CDR3 amino acids: CASSPPRQGSDTQYF. CDR3 DNA sequence: TGTGCCAGCAGCCCTCCCAGACAGGGGTCAGATACGCAGTATTTT. Together with reference TRBV11-2 and TRBJ2-3, the CDR3 gives the full variable domain: EAGVAQSPRYKIIEKRQSVAFWCNPISGHATLYWYQQILGQGPKLLIQFQNNGVVDDSQLPKDRFSAERLKGVDSTLKIQPAKLEDSAVYLCASSPPRQGSDTQYFGPGTRLTVL.